This TCR beta chain was sequenced for a study of cytomegalovirus exposure and HLA in healthy donors. A note on this clone: The antigen remains unidentified.

The PCR was carried out with 60 Vbeta primers and 13 Jbeta primers. Data came from immunoSEQ multiplex PCR; TCRdb stores just in-frame clones and leaves some out. The data contain tens of thousands of clones, approximately 77% of them singletons. Overall study findings and caveats: For most TCR sequences rarity was the rule, although some public TCRs occurred in many donors. In a later analysis, HLA-associated TCR beta chains were more clonally expanded than equally common others. Within a later analysis, the majority of CMV-associated TCR beta chains appeared HLA-restricted. 164 TCR beta chains were listed as cytomegalovirus-associated.

Germline CDR1 and CDR2: MDHEN and SYDVKM. The CDR3 has 16 amino acids. Trimming at V came to 6 bases and at J to 0 bases, leaving 11 bases not matched to a gene. The receptor's source is a middle-aged woman in good health and CMV-seropositive. This chain joins TRBV28 and TRBJ2-7; 7 bases are a match to TRBD2. Sequenced material: PBMCs. The DNA of the CDR3 is TGTGCCAGCAGGATGGGGGGGTCTAGCGGCTCCTACGAGCAGTACTTC. Protein product: CASRMGGSSGSYEQYF.